The rows below give T cell receptor beta chains drawn from one sample of a study of blood T cell repertoires in COVID-19. Measured with immunoSEQ multiplex PCR; TCRdb has only the in-frame clones, and not every one. Found here are some 400,000 clones, more than 65% of them singletons; the top ten hold roughly 1.2%. The sample taken for sequencing was peripheral blood. The receptors derive from a human donor with acute or convalescent COVID-19. The donor label of this sample is uncertain. CDR3s leave out the opening cysteine and the closing phenylalanine or tryptophan. Clone sizes are given selectively: once, few, many, or a class where the clone is expanded.

j_call: TRBJ2-5
v_call: TRBV7-9
clone_size: NA
cdr3_aa: ASSQGLAGAGETQY

j_call: TRBJ2-3
v_call: TRBV2
clone_size: NA
cdr3_aa: ASSALAGTADTQY

j_call: TRBJ2-5
v_call: TRBV19
clone_size: once
cdr3_aa: ASSRTGDQETQY

j_call: TRBJ1-1
v_call: TRBV5-8
clone_size: NA
cdr3_aa: ASSLNAKAF

j_call: TRBJ2-1
v_call: TRBV7-8
clone_size: NA
cdr3_aa: ASSRTSGRTHEQF

j_call: TRBJ1-5
v_call: TRBV7-8
clone_size: few
cdr3_aa: ASSLEGASNQPQH

j_call: TRBJ2-2
v_call: TRBV7-9
clone_size: NA
cdr3_aa: ARWLASTGELF

j_call: TRBJ1-5
v_call: TRBV5-8
clone_size: few
cdr3_aa: ASSLYAGASNQPQH

j_call: TRBJ2-4
v_call: TRBV28
clone_size: NA
cdr3_aa: ASSLGGSRSLY

j_call: TRBJ1-6
v_call: TRBV18
clone_size: NA
cdr3_aa: ASSPRQNSPLH

j_call: TRBJ2-7
v_call: TRBV19
clone_size: NA
cdr3_aa: ASRPAGGYEQY

j_call: TRBJ2-5
v_call: TRBV11-2
clone_size: NA
cdr3_aa: ASSMGTSGRETQY

j_call: TRBJ1-1
v_call: TRBV5-1
clone_size: NA
cdr3_aa: ASSYYTGTEAF

j_call: TRBJ1-3
v_call: TRBV2
clone_size: once
cdr3_aa: ASSEDRGNTIY

j_call: TRBJ2-7
v_call: TRBV5-1
clone_size: NA
cdr3_aa: ASSRTGDYEQY

j_call: TRBJ1-4
v_call: TRBV4-2
clone_size: NA
cdr3_aa: ASSQIPGQGGEKLF

j_call: TRBJ1-1
v_call: TRBV4-1
clone_size: few
cdr3_aa: ASSETPRVDTEAF

j_call: TRBJ1-1
v_call: TRBV2
clone_size: NA
cdr3_aa: ASSTRQAGNTEAF

j_call: TRBJ1-6
v_call: TRBV9
clone_size: NA
cdr3_aa: ASSVSGGGNSPLH

j_call: TRBJ2-1
v_call: TRBV7-9
clone_size: NA
cdr3_aa: ASTPGARQF

j_call: TRBJ2-5
v_call: TRBV11-3
clone_size: NA
cdr3_aa: ASSVTSGQETQY

j_call: TRBJ1-1
v_call: TRBV28
clone_size: NA
cdr3_aa: ATRLGSWSEAF

j_call: TRBJ1-1
v_call: TRBV5-5
clone_size: NA
cdr3_aa: ASSIKTLATEAF

j_call: TRBJ1-5
v_call: TRBV28
clone_size: NA
cdr3_aa: ASRDRLPGGNQPQH

j_call: TRBJ1-2
v_call: TRBV7-2
clone_size: NA
cdr3_aa: ASSSFGTVTYGYT

j_call: TRBJ2-1
v_call: TRBV30
clone_size: NA
cdr3_aa: AWTRAAGEQF

j_call: TRBJ1-5
v_call: TRBV19
clone_size: NA
cdr3_aa: ASSIMMGRQPQH

j_call: TRBJ2-7
v_call: TRBV5-4
clone_size: NA
cdr3_aa: ASSGQPIYEQY

j_call: TRBJ2-2
v_call: TRBV5-6
clone_size: NA
cdr3_aa: ASSPGLAGPGELF

j_call: TRBJ2-7
v_call: TRBV28
clone_size: NA
cdr3_aa: ASSNSGLAYEQY

j_call: TRBJ1-2
v_call: TRBV7-2
clone_size: NA
cdr3_aa: ASSHGGTESTYGYT

j_call: TRBJ1-1
v_call: TRBV29-1
clone_size: NA
cdr3_aa: SVGQGVNTEAF

j_call: TRBJ1-2
v_call: TRBV28
clone_size: NA
cdr3_aa: ASIDPGRAYGYT

j_call: TRBJ1-5
v_call: TRBV18
clone_size: NA
cdr3_aa: ASSAGNQPQH

j_call: TRBJ1-3
v_call: TRBV28
clone_size: NA
cdr3_aa: ASSFSGTGRGNTIY

j_call: TRBJ2-7
v_call: TRBV4-2
clone_size: NA
cdr3_aa: ASSQGGHTSYEQY

j_call: TRBJ2-7
v_call: TRBV3-1/TRBV3-2
clone_size: few
cdr3_aa: ASSSGLAGAYEQY

j_call: TRBJ2-7
v_call: TRBV4-2
clone_size: NA
cdr3_aa: ASSQDGSSHSRKY

j_call: TRBJ2-1
v_call: TRBV18
clone_size: once
cdr3_aa: ASSPTGGAWPYNEQF

j_call: TRBJ2-1
v_call: TRBV2
clone_size: NA
cdr3_aa: ASSERSGNRFYNEQF

j_call: TRBJ2-5
v_call: TRBV29-1
clone_size: NA
cdr3_aa: SAFRKQETQY

j_call: TRBJ1-2
v_call: TRBV28
clone_size: NA
cdr3_aa: ASSSLHGGYT

j_call: TRBJ1-2
v_call: TRBV15
clone_size: NA
cdr3_aa: ATSRAGTGAGYT

j_call: TRBJ2-1
v_call: TRBV7-2
clone_size: NA
cdr3_aa: ASSPPQGAVEQF

j_call: TRBJ1-6
v_call: TRBV6-5
clone_size: NA
cdr3_aa: ASSYSWGLGSPLH

j_call: TRBJ2-2
v_call: TRBV30
clone_size: once
cdr3_aa: AWRVWGKGRAGGGELF

j_call: TRBJ2-7
v_call: TRBV6-5
clone_size: NA
cdr3_aa: ASRGEHGYEQY

j_call: TRBJ2-3
v_call: TRBV4-2
clone_size: once
cdr3_aa: ASSQETVQGTQY

j_call: TRBJ1-1
v_call: TRBV7-2
clone_size: NA
cdr3_aa: ASSPSRDTPQAF

j_call: TRBJ1-1
v_call: TRBV6-5
clone_size: NA
cdr3_aa: ASSYQGTARNTEAF

j_call: TRBJ1-4
v_call: TRBV19
clone_size: NA
cdr3_aa: ASSSSGTGNEKLF

j_call: TRBJ2-7
v_call: TRBV6-1
clone_size: NA
cdr3_aa: ASSEAIQPPYEQY

j_call: TRBJ1-4
v_call: TRBV28
clone_size: NA
cdr3_aa: ASRPGGYEKLF